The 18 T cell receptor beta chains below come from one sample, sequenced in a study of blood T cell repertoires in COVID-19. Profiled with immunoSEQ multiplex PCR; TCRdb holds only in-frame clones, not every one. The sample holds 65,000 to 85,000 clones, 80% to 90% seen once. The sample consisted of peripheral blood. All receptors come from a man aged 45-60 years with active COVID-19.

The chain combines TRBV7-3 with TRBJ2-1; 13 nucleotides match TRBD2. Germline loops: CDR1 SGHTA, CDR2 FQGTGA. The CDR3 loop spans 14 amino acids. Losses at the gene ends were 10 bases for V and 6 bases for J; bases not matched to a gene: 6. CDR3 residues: CATRRTSGSNEQFF. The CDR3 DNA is TGTGCCACTAGGCGGACTAGCGGGAGCAATGAGCAGTTCTTC.

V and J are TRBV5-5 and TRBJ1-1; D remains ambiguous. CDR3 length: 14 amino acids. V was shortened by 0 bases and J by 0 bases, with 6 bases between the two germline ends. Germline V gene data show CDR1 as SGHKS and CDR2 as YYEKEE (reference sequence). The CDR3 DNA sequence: TGTGCCAGCAGCTTGGATCCGGTGAACACTGAAGCTTTCTTT. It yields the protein CASSLDPVNTEAFF.

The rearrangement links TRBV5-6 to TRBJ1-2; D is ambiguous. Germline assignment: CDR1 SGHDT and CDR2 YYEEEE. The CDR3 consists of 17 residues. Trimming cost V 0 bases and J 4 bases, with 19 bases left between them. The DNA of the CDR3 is TGTGCCAGCAGCTTGGCGGGCCAGCGGTCCCATTTCTATGGCTACACCTTC. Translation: CASSLAGQRSHFYGYTF. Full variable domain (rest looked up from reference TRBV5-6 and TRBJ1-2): DAGVTQSPTHLIKTRGQQVTLRCSPKSGHDTVSWYQQALGQGPQFIFQYYEEEERQRGNFPDRFSGHQFPNYSSELNVNALLLGDSALYLCASSLAGQRSHFYGYTFGSGTRLTVV.

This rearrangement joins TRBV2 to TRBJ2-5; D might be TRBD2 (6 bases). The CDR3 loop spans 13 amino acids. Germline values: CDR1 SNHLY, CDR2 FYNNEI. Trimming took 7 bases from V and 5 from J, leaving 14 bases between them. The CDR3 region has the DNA TGTGCCAGCACGGAGACCCGGGAGGAGACCCAGTACTTC. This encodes CASTETREETQYF. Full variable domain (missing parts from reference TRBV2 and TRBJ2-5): EPEVTQTPSHQVTQMGQEVILRCVPISNHLYFYWYRQILGQKVEFLVSFYNNEISEKSEIFDDQFSVERPDGSNFTLKIRSTKLEDSAMYFCASTETREETQYFGPGTRLLVL.

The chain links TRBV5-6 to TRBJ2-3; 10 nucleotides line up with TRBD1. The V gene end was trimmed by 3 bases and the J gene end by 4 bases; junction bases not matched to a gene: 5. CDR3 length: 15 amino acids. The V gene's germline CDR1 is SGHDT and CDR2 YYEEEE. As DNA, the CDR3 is TGTGCCAGCAGCTCCGGGACAGGGGTAGCAGATACGCAGTATTTT. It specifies CASSSGTGVADTQYF. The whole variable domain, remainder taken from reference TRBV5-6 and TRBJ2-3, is DAGVTQSPTHLIKTRGQQVTLRCSPKSGHDTVSWYQQALGQGPQFIFQYYEEEERQRGNFPDRFSGHQFPNYSSELNVNALLLGDSALYLCASSSGTGVADTQYFGPGTRLTVL.

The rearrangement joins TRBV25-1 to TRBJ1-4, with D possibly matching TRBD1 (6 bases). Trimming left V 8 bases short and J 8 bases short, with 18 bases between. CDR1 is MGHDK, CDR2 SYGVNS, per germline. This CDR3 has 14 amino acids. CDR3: CASSRGGVGEKLFF. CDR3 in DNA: TGTGCCAGCTCCCGAGGGGGGGTAGGGGAAAAACTGTTTTTT. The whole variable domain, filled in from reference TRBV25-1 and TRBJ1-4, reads EADIYQTPRYLVIGTGKKITLECSQTMGHDKMYWYQQDPGMELHLIHYSYGVNSTEKGDLSSESTVSRIRTEHFPLTLESARPSHTSQYLCASSRGGVGEKLFFGSGTQLSVL.

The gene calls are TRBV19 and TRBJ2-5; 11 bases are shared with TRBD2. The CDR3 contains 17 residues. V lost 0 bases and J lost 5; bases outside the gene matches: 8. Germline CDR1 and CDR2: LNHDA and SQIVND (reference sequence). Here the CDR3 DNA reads TGTGCCAGTAGTATAGATGGGAGACTAGCGGGGTTTGAGACCCAGTACTTC. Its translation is CASSIDGRLAGFETQYF. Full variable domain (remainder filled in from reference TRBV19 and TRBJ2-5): DGGITQSPKYLFRKEGQNVTLSCEQNLNHDAMYWYRQDPGQGLRLIYYSQIVNDFQKGDIAEGYSVSREKKESFPLTVTSAQKNPTAFYLCASSIDGRLAGFETQYFGPGTRLLVL.

The CDR3 DNA is TGTGCCAGCAGTTACTCGGGGAGATCCTATAATTCACCCCTCCACTTT. It is translated as CASSYSGRSYNSPLHF. The V call is TRBV6-2 or TRBV6-3, the J call TRBJ1-6; D gene uncertain. The CDR3 spans 16 residues. With 0 bases removed from V and 1 base from J, the gap between germline ends came to 7 bases. CDR1 MNHEY and CDR2 SVGEGT come from the germline V gene.

The chain's CDR3 is CAISAGGTEAFF. The CDR3 nucleotides are TGTGCCATCAGTGCGGGGGGCACTGAAGCTTTCTTT. The V call is TRBV10-3, the J call TRBJ1-1; D possibly corresponds to TRBD1 (5 bases). CDR1 and CDR2 from the germline V gene are ENHRY and SYGVKD. CDR3 size: 12 residues. V was pared by 4 bases and J by 4 bases, with 7 bases between.

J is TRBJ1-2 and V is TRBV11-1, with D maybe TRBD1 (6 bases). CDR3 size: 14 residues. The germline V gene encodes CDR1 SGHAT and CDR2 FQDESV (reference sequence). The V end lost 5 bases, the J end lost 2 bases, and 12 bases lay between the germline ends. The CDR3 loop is CASSPDRGNYGYTF. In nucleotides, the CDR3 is TGTGCCAGCAGCCCGGACAGAGGAAACTATGGCTACACCTTC.

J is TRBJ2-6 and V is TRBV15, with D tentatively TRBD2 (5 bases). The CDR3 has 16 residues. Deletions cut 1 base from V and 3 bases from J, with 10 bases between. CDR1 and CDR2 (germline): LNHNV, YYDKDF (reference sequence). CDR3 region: CATSRGRRFGANVLTF. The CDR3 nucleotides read TGTGCCACCAGCAGAGGTCGGAGGTTTGGGGCCAACGTCCTGACTTTC.

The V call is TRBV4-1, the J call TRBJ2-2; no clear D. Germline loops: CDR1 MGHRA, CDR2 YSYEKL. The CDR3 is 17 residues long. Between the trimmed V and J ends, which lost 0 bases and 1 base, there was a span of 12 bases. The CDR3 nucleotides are TGCGCCAGCAGCCAAGAAGGAATATCAGGGAACACCGGGGAGCTGTTTTTT. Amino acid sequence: CASSQEGISGNTGELFF.

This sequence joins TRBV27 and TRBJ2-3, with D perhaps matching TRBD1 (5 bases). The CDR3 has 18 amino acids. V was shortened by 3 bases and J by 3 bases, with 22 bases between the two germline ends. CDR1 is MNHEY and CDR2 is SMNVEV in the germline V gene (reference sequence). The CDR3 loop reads CASSFYWGQAQGTDTQYF. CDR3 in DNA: TGTGCCAGCAGTTTTTACTGGGGCCAGGCCCAGGGAACAGATACGCAGTATTTT.

As DNA, the CDR3 is TGTGCCAGCAGCTCTGACAGGGGACCTGGAAACACCATATATTTT. This sequence encodes CASSSDRGPGNTIYF. J is TRBJ1-3 and V is TRBV6-2 or TRBV6-3; 8 bases map to TRBD1. Germline V gene data show CDR1 as MNHEY and CDR2 as SVGEGT. The junction had 6 bases not matched to a gene; V was cut back by 6 bases and J by 2 bases. The CDR3 is made up of 15 amino acids.

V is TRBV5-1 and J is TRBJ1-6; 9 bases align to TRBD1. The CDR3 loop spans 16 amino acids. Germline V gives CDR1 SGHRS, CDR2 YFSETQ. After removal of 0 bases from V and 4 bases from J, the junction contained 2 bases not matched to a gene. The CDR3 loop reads CASSLEGQGYNSPLHF. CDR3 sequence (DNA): TGCGCCAGCAGCTTGGAGGGACAGGGTTATAATTCACCCCTCCACTTT.

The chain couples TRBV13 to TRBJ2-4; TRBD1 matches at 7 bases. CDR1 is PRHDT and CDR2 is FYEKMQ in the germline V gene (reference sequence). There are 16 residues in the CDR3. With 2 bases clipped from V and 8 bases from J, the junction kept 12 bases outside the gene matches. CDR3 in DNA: TGTGCCAGCAGCTTACAGGGGGACGGCCGGGGCGACATTCAGTACTTC. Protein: CASSLQGDGRGDIQYF.

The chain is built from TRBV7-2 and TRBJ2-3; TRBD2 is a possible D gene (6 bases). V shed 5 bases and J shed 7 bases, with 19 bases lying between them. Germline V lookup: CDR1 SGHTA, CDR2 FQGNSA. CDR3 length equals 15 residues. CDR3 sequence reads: CASSPAGGGMNTQYF. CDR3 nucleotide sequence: TGTGCCAGCAGCCCAGCCGGGGGAGGTATGAATACGCAGTATTTT.

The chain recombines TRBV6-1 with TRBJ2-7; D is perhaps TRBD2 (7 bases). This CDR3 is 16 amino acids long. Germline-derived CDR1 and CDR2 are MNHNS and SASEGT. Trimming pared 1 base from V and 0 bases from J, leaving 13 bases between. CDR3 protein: CASSEGAGQLSYEQYF. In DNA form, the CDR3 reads TGTGCCAGCAGTGAAGGAGCGGGACAACTCTCCTACGAGCAGTACTTC.